A selection of T cell receptor beta chains follows, all from one sample in a study of beta chain features in type 1 diabetes. Clones were sequenced by immunoSEQ multiplex PCR, and TCRdb holds only the in-frame ones, with some missing. The data show some 660,000 clones, over 11% seen once. Material for sequencing was naive CD4+ T cells from blood. These receptors all stem from a man aged 18 to 35 with type 1 diabetes. Each CDR3 is given with its conserved first and last residue. Each record gives: J gene, D gene, V gene, clone size, CDR3 DNA, CDR3 protein. The D gene is left open where the match is weak. Clone size is not always given. Where it is, it says once, few, many or a class for expanded clones.

TRBJ1-1,NA,TRBV4-1,NA,TGCGCCAGCAGCTCCATGGAAGGGAACACTGAAGCTTTCTTT,CASSSMEGNTEAFF
TRBJ1-6,NA,TRBV4-3,NA,TGCGCCAGCAGTGAGATGGGAGGAGCCAATTCACCCCTCCACTTT,CASSEMGGANSPLHF
TRBJ1-4,NA,TRBV7-6,NA,TGTGCCAGCAGCTTAGCCCAGGGTTCTTACGGGGAAAAACTGTTTTTT,CASSLAQGSYGEKLFF
TRBJ2-2,NA,TRBV5-6,NA,TGTGCCAGCAGCTTATCAGGGCAGAACACCGGGGAGCTGTTTTTT,CASSLSGQNTGELFF
TRBJ1-6,NA,TRBV20-1,NA,TGCAGTGCTCCGGATAATTCACCCCTCCACTTT,CSAPDNSPLHF
TRBJ2-3,NA,TRBV2,few,TGTGCCAGCAGTGTCGTAGTTACAGATACGCAGTATTTT,CASSVVVTDTQYF
TRBJ1-2,NA,TRBV6-6,NA,TGTGCCAGCAGTTACCCGCCGGACAGCCTCTATGGCTACACCTTC,CASSYPPDSLYGYTF
TRBJ1-2,NA,TRBV28,few,TGTGCCAGCCTTCCCGGGGGTAGGAATGGCTACACCTTC,CASLPGGRNGYTF
TRBJ2-7,NA,TRBV10-3,NA,TGTGCCATCAGTGAGACCAATTTCAGGGGAACCTACGAGCAGTACTTC,CAISETNFRGTYEQYF
TRBJ1-2,NA,TRBV19,few,TGTGCCAGTACGGCAGGGCCTAACTATGGCTACACCTTC,CASTAGPNYGYTF
TRBJ1-5,TRBD1,TRBV29-1,few,TGCAGCGTGTCCGACAGGGATCAGCCCCAGCATTTT,CSVSDRDQPQHF
TRBJ2-1,TRBD2,TRBV5-1,NA,TGCGCCAGCAGCGCGGGACTAGCGGGAAACAATGAGCAGTTCTTC,CASSAGLAGNNEQFF
TRBJ1-2,NA,TRBV6-5,NA,TGTGCCAGCAGTTACAACGGATACTATGGCTACACCTTC,CASSYNGYYGYTF
TRBJ1-2,NA,TRBV6-1,few,TGTGCCAGCAGTGAAGGATACTACTATGGCTACACCTTC,CASSEGYYYGYTF
TRBJ1-6,NA,TRBV7-2,NA,TGTGCCAGCAGCTTAGCGCTGGCCAGGGCATATGTTCATTCACCCCTCCACTTT,CASSLALARAYVHSPLHF
TRBJ2-7,TRBD1,TRBV29-1,few,TGCAGCGTTGAAAGGGGGGACAGGCCGAACGAGCAGTACTTC,CSVERGDRPNEQYF
TRBJ2-5,NA,TRBV13,few,TGTGCCAGCAGCTTCCGGGACGTCGAGACCCAGTACTTC,CASSFRDVETQYF
TRBJ1-1,NA,TRBV19,NA,TGTGCCAGTAGTGTCCGGGAGGGCACTGAAGCTTTCTTT,CASSVREGTEAFF
TRBJ1-1,NA,TRBV7-9,NA,TGTGCCAGCAGCTTAGTCTCCTGGCTGAACACTGAAGCTTTCTTT,CASSLVSWLNTEAFF
TRBJ2-7,NA,TRBV18,NA,TGTGCCAGCTCACCAGGGACCTACGAGCAGTACTTC,CASSPGTYEQYF
TRBJ1-1,NA,TRBV11-2,few,TGTGCCAGCAGCTTGGAAGGGGTTGGCACTGAAGCTTTCTTT,CASSLEGVGTEAFF
TRBJ2-7,NA,TRBV13,NA,TGTGCCAGCAGCGGCAGGGTGGTCGGCGAGCAGTACTTC,CASSGRVVGEQYF
TRBJ1-1,NA,TRBV19,few,TGTGCCAGTAGTTTCCGCCGAGGGACCATGAACACTGAAGCTTTCTTT,CASSFRRGTMNTEAFF
TRBJ1-6,NA,TRBV6-5,few,TGTGCCAGCAGTTACCAGTGGACCCCAGTTGGTTCACCCCTCCACTTT,CASSYQWTPVGSPLHF
TRBJ2-1,NA,TRBV18,NA,TGTGCCAGCTCAACTCAGAGGGGGAATGAGCAGTTCTTC,CASSTQRGNEQFF
TRBJ1-5,NA,TRBV25-1,few,TGTGCCAGCAGCGATCCGGGGGGCAATCAGCCCCAGCATTTT,CASSDPGGNQPQHF
TRBJ2-1,NA,TRBV7-2,NA,TGTGCCAGCACCCGGGAGGGGGCTTCCCCCTACAATGAGCAGTTCTTC,CASTREGASPYNEQFF
TRBJ1-2,NA,TRBV7-9,NA,TGTGCCAGCAGCTTAGGGGGGAGAGATGGCTACACCTTC,CASSLGGRDGYTF
TRBJ1-5,NA,TRBV10-2,NA,TGCGCCAGCAGCGGGACAACTAGCAATCAGCCCCAGCATTTT,CASSGTTSNQPQHF
TRBJ2-7,NA,TRBV5-1,few,TGCGCCAGCAGCTTGGGGACTGGTACCTACGAGCAGTACTTC,CASSLGTGTYEQYF
TRBJ2-1,TRBD1,TRBV7-2,few,TGTGCCAGCAGCCTAGACAGGGTGTCGAATGAGCAGTTCTTC,CASSLDRVSNEQFF
TRBJ2-7,NA,TRBV18,NA,TGTGCCAGCTCACCGCAGGAGACGGGGGCCCACGAGCAGTACTTC,CASSPQETGAHEQYF
TRBJ2-5,NA,TRBV10-3,NA,TGTGCCATCAGTGAGTCACGAAGCGGACAAGGGACCCAGTACTTC,CAISESRSGQGTQYF
TRBJ2-3,NA,TRBV2,few,TGTGCCAGCAAGGCCAGGCAATACACAGATACGCAGTATTTT,CASKARQYTDTQYF
TRBJ1-5,NA,TRBV19,NA,TGTGCCAGTAGTAGCAGGGCCCTTTACAATCAGCCCCAGCATTTT,CASSSRALYNQPQHF
TRBJ2-1,TRBD2,TRBV5-1,NA,TGCGCCAGCAGGCGACTAGCGGGGGTTGATTTTAATGAGCAGTTCTTC,CASRRLAGVDFNEQFF
TRBJ1-2,TRBD1,TRBV7-9,NA,TGTGCCAGCAGCGGACAGGCTAACTATGGCTACACCTTC,CASSGQANYGYTF
TRBJ2-7,NA,TRBV7-2,NA,TGTGCCAGCAGCTTAGCCGGCCCTTCCTACGAGCAGTACTTC,CASSLAGPSYEQYF
TRBJ1-1,NA,TRBV18,few,TGTGCCAGCTCACCAGACGCGGGGGGCGGCACTGAAGCTTTCTTT,CASSPDAGGGTEAFF
TRBJ2-7,NA,TRBV7-3,NA,TGTGCCAGCAGCGAGGGGGGATGGTACGAGCAGTACTTC,CASSEGGWYEQYF
TRBJ1-4,NA,TRBV28,few,TGTGCCAGCAGTTTGTACGACAGAAAACTGTTTTTT,CASSLYDRKLFF
TRBJ1-5,NA,TRBV30,few,TGTGCCTGGAGTACCCAGGGACTGTCCGCTCAGCCCCAGCATTTT,CAWSTQGLSAQPQHF
TRBJ2-1,NA,TRBV6-5,few,TGTGCCAGCAGTTCTACGTACAATGAGCAGTTCTTC,CASSSTYNEQFF
TRBJ1-1,NA,TRBV7-8,few,TGTGCCAGCAGCGCAGCCGGGAGAGAAGCTTTCTTT,CASSAAGREAFF
TRBJ2-2,NA,TRBV9,NA,TGTGCCAGCAGCATTGGGACTGCCGTCAGCACCGGGGAGCTGTTTTTT,CASSIGTAVSTGELFF
TRBJ2-3,NA,TRBV6-5,once,TGTGCCAGCACCGATCAAGGAGTGGATACGCAGTATTTT,CASTDQGVDTQYF
TRBJ2-1,NA,TRBV30,NA,TGTGCCTGGAGTCTCAGCAATGAGCAGTTCTTC,CAWSLSNEQFF
TRBJ2-3,NA,TRBV7-2,few,TGTGCCAGCTCGGTCGCGTATACGCAGTATTTT,CASSVAYTQYF